The clone carrying this TCR beta chain was seen only a few times. The antigen is undetermined. The V gene end was trimmed by 5 bases and the J gene end by 3 bases; junction bases not matched to a gene: 3. The CDR3 sequence is 13 residues long. Germline V gives CDR1 MGHRA, CDR2 YSYEKL. The sample belongs to a study of a mutant IDH1 vaccine in newly diagnosed glioma. About the research overall: Eight vaccine doses were administered to patients at weeks 1, 3, 5, 7, 11, 15, 19 and 23. Earlier therapy was either radiotherapy, temozolomide, or both, and most got both. Commencement of vaccination occurred 4-6 weeks following radiotherapy alone, or concurrently with temozolomide cycles.

Generated by immunoSEQ multiplex PCR, the TCRdb table keeps only in-frame clones and is missing some. The sample lists 40,000 or so clones, around 78% occurring once. Regarding time point: week 5, during vaccination. In every dose of vaccine, 300 ug of mutant IDH1 20-mer peptide was given alongside topical imiquimod. Each of the donors came in with new WHO grade 3 or 4 astrocytomas that were IDH1-mutant and ATRX-lost. This clonotype was sampled from a middle-aged man with glioma. The chain couples TRBV4-1 to TRBJ2-5; TRBD1 matches at 7 bases. Sequencing used PBMCs, obtained from a glioma patient whose treatment included an IDH1 peptide vaccine. Here the CDR3 DNA reads TGCGCCAGCAGCTGGGACAGAGAAGAGACCCAGTACTTC. It specifies CASSWDREETQYF.